The source of this T cell receptor beta chain is a study of response to subunit inactivated influenza vaccine. TCRdb called the RT-PCR reads again in MiXCR, with one record for every CDR3 protein. Of 630,000 or so distinct CDR3 sequences listed, about 15% were seen once; the top ten hold 9.5% to 13%. The length of the CDR3 is 15 residues. The V and J ends lost 5 bases and 1 base, in that order; junction bases with no gene match: 5. Germline V CDR1 and CDR2: SEHNR, FQNEAQ (reference sequence). A few counts support this clonotype. V and J are TRBV7-9 and TRBJ2-1; 7 bases map to TRBD1. The TCR sequence derives from a man aged 45-65 years who received an inactivated influenza vaccine. The sequencing used PBMCs from blood, collected 11 to 12 days after vaccination. The CDR3 protein is CASSPDRPSYNEQFF. CDR3 nucleotide sequence: TGTGCCAGCAGCCCGGACAGGCCATCCTACAATGAGCAGTTCTTC.